Sequencing of this TCR beta chain was carried out in a study of T cell changes during pregnancy in multiple sclerosis. The V and J ends lost 5 bases and 6 bases, in that order; junction bases with no gene match: 4. The germline V gene encodes CDR1 GTSNPN and CDR2 SVGIG (reference sequence). The CDR3 runs to 12 residues. Sequencing used immunoSEQ multiplex PCR; TCRdb keeps in-frame clones, though not all of them. The top ten hold 2.5% to 3.5% of the sample, which has 60,000 to 65,000 clones, roughly 90% seen once. The material was peripheral blood, obtained in the second trimester of pregnancy. This sequence was found in a female donor in good health, enrolled as a control in a pregnancy study. The gene calls are TRBV30 and TRBJ2-1, with TRBD2 identical over 7 bases. The CDR3 reads CAWATSSNEQFF. In DNA, the CDR3 is TGTGCCTGGGCGACTAGCTCCAATGAGCAGTTCTTC.